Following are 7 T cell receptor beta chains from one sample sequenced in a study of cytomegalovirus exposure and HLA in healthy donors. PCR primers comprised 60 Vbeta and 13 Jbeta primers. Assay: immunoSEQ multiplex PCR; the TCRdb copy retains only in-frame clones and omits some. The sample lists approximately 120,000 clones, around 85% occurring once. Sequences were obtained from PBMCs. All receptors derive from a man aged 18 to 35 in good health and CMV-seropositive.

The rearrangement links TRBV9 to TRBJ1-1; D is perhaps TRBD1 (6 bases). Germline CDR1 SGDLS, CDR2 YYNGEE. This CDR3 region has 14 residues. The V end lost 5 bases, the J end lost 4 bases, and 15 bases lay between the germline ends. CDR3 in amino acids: CASSQGGGVTEAFF. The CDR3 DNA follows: TGTGCCAGCAGTCAAGGGGGTGGAGTCACTGAAGCTTTCTTT.

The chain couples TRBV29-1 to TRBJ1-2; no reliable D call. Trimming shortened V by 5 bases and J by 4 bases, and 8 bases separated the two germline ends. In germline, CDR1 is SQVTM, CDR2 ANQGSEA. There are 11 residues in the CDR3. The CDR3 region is CSVSEFYGYTF. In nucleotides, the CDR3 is TGCAGCGTTTCAGAATTCTATGGCTACACCTTC.

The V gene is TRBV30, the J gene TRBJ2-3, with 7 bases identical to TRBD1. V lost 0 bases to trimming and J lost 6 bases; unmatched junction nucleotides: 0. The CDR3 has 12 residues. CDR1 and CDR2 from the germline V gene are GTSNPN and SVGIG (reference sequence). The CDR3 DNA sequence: TGTGCCTGGAGTGTACAGGGGGATACGCAGTATTTT. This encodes CAWSVQGDTQYF.

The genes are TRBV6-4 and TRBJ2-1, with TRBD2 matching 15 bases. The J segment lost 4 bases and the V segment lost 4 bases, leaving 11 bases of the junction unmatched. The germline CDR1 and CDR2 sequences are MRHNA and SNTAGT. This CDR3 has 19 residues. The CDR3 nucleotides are TGTGCCAGCAGTGCGAGAGGACTAGCGGGAGGGCCGCTTTACAATGAGCAGTTCTTC. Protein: CASSARGLAGGPLYNEQFF.

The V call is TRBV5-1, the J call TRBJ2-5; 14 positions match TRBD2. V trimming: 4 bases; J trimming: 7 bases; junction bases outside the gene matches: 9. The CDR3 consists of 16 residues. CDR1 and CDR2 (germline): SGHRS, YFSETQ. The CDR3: CASSPGLAGAGGTQYF. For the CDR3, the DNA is TGCGCCAGCAGCCCGGGACTAGCGGGGGCTGGAGGGACCCAGTACTTC.

CDR3 sequence (DNA): TGTGCCAGCAGCTTAGCCAGGGCCTATGGCTACACCTTC. As protein: CASSLARAYGYTF. V is TRBV7-2 and J is TRBJ1-2; D may be TRBD1 (5 bases). The CDR3 totals 13 residues. The germline V and J ends were trimmed by 0 bases and 4 bases, with 6 bases remaining between them. Germline lookup yields CDR1 SGHTA and CDR2 FQGNSA.

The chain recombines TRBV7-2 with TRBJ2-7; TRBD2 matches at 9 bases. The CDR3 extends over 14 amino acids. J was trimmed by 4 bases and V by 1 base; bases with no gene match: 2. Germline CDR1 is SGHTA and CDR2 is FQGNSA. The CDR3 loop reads CASSLGGGAYEQYF. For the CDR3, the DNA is TGTGCCAGCAGCTTAGGCGGGGGGGCTTACGAGCAGTACTTC. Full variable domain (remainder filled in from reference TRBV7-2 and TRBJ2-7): GAGVSQSPSNKVTEKGKDVELRCDPISGHTALYWYRQSLGQGLEFLIYFQGNSAPDKSGLPSDRFSAERTGGSVSTLTIQRTQQEDSAVYLCASSLGGGAYEQYFGPGTRLTVT.